These T cell receptor beta chains were read from a single sample in a study of technical replicates of blood from several donors. The table came from immunoSEQ multiplex PCR; TCRdb's copy has only in-frame clones and leaves some out. This table has tens of thousands of clones, around 94% appearing once. Sequencing was carried out using T cells isolated from PBMCs. The source is a human donor in good health. CDR3s include the opening cysteine and the closing phenylalanine or tryptophan. D genes are given only for firm matches. Clone size is not always given. Where it is, it says once, few, many or a class for expanded clones.

d_call,j_call,clone_size,v_call,cdr3_aa,cdr3_nt
TRBD2,TRBJ2-7,.,TRBV18,CASSPRGLAGDEQYF,TGTGCCAGCTCACCTCGGGGACTAGCGGGAGACGAGCAGTACTTC
TRBD2,TRBJ2-1,once,TRBV7-9,CASVLPGLAGGEQFF,TGTGCCAGCGTCCTGCCGGGACTAGCGGGAGGGGAGCAGTTCTTC
.,TRBJ1-5,.,TRBV19,CASMGGVSNQPQHF,TGTGCCAGTATGGGAGGGGTAAGTAATCAGCCCCAGCATTTT
TRBD1,TRBJ1-5,.,TRBV7-6,CASSLTTGGQPQHF,TGTGCCAGCAGCTTAACGACAGGGGGACAGCCCCAGCATTTT
TRBD1,TRBJ2-5,.,TRBV6-6,CASSYGTGAGTQYF,TGTGCCAGCAGTTACGGGACAGGGGCCGGGACCCAGTACTTC
TRBD2,TRBJ2-2,.,TRBV29-1,CSVVAGTSGSGGELFF,TGCAGCGTTGTTGCGGGGACTAGCGGGAGTGGCGGGGAGCTGTTTTTT
TRBD2,TRBJ2-5,.,TRBV19,CASSELAGDRQETQYF,TGTGCCAGTAGTGAACTAGCGGGGGACCGCCAAGAGACCCAGTACTTC
TRBD1,TRBJ1-2,once,TRBV6-1,CASSEFGDSYGYTF,TGTGCCAGCAGTGAATTCGGGGACAGCTATGGCTACACCTTC
TRBD1,TRBJ2-2,.,TRBV28,CASKTGQGGELFF,TGTGCCAGCAAAACGGGACAGGGTGGGGAGCTGTTTTTT
.,TRBJ2-3,.,TRBV9,CASSPSHGRPDTQYF,TGTGCCAGCAGCCCCTCACATGGGAGGCCAGATACGCAGTATTTT
.,TRBJ2-3,.,TRBV5-1,CASSSDSSTDTQYF,TGCGCCAGCAGCTCGGACTCTAGCACAGATACGCAGTATTTT
.,TRBJ1-6,.,TRBV2,CASMEGVNSPLHF,TGTGCCAGTATGGAGGGAGTCAATTCACCCCTCCACTTT
.,TRBJ2-5,.,TRBV14,CASSLYRGGGETQYF,TGTGCCAGCAGCTTGTACAGGGGAGGTGGAGAGACCCAGTACTTC
.,TRBJ2-7,.,TRBV4-1,CASSQARQYEQYF,TGCGCCAGCAGCCAAGCTCGACAGTACGAGCAGTACTTC
.,TRBJ2-7,.,TRBV5-8,CASSLEEDPSFYEQYF,TGTGCCAGCAGCTTGGAGGAGGACCCCTCGTTCTACGAGCAGTACTTC
.,TRBJ2-7,.,TRBV18,CASSLQTTYEQYF,TGTGCCAGCTCACTCCAGACTACCTACGAGCAGTACTTC
TRBD2,TRBJ2-3,.,TRBV5-1,CASSFGQTSGGSNTQYF,TGCGCCAGCAGCTTCGGCCAGACTAGCGGGGGTTCAAATACGCAGTATTTT
TRBD2,TRBJ2-3,once,TRBV6-5,CASSSSGGTDTQYF,TGTGCCAGCAGTTCTAGCGGGGGCACAGATACGCAGTATTTT